A single sample gave rise to the 21 T cell receptor beta chains below, sequenced in a study of beta chain features in type 1 diabetes. Expressed TCRB transcripts got sequenced, as all isolated RNA was reverse transcribed. TCRdb's copy holds only in-frame clones and misses some; the assay was immunoSEQ multiplex PCR. This table holds 390,000 or so clones, more than 11% found once. The sample comprised naive CD4+ T cells from blood. The source is a man younger than 40 in good health.

V usage is TRBV6-6 and J usage is TRBJ2-3; possible D gene TRBD2, 6 bases. Germline values: CDR1 MNHNY, CDR2 SVGAGI (reference sequence). V was shortened by 2 bases and J by 0 bases, with 9 bases between the two germline ends. CDR3 length: 15 residues. Here the CDR3 reads CASSYGDSSTDTQYF. CDR3 DNA sequence: TGTGCCAGCAGTTACGGGGACTCTAGCACAGATACGCAGTATTTT.

This clone came up a few times. The rearrangement joins TRBV5-6 to TRBJ2-3, with D hard to call. CDR1 is SGHDT and CDR2 is YYEEEE in the germline V gene. V was clipped by 3 bases and J by 1 base, with 12 bases between them. The CDR3 is made up of 15 amino acids. The CDR3 spells CASSSQQTGTDTQYF. Here the CDR3 DNA reads TGTGCCAGCAGCTCGCAGCAGACTGGCACAGATACGCAGTATTTT.

This clone was counted only a few times. With a much larger clone just one base away, this may be a read error. This chain joins TRBV7-6 and TRBJ2-5; tentatively, D is TRBD1 or TRBD2 (5 bases each). Germline CDR1 is SGHVS and CDR2 is FNYEAQ. The CDR3 has 11 residues. V lost 4 bases and J 5 bases, leaving 5 bases between the germline ends. The chain's CDR3 is CASSWGETQYF. As DNA, the CDR3 is TGTGCCAGCAGCTGGGGGGAGACCCAGTACTTC. The whole variable domain, filled in from reference TRBV7-6 and TRBJ2-5, reads GAGVSQSPRYKVTKRGQDVALRCDPISGHVSLYWYRQALGQGPEFLTYFNYEAQQDKSGLPNDRFSAERPEGSISTLTIQRTEQRDSAMYRCASSWGETQYFGPGTRLLVL.

The chain joins TRBV11-2 to TRBJ2-5; 7 bases fit TRBD1. This CDR3 is 15 amino acids long. Germline V gives CDR1 SGHAT, CDR2 FQNNGV. With 0 bases clipped from V and 5 bases from J, the junction kept 6 bases outside the gene matches. CDR3: CASSLDGTAGETQYF. The CDR3 DNA sequence: TGTGCCAGCAGCTTAGATGGGACAGCCGGGGAGACCCAGTACTTC.

The chain has TRBV11-2 and TRBJ2-7, with unresolved D. The V gene lost 1 base and the J gene lost 7 bases, with 17 bases spanning the gap. Germline V gene sequence: CDR1 SGHAT, CDR2 FQNNGV. The CDR3 sequence is 15 residues long. CDR3 in DNA: TGTGCCAGCAGCTTAGCTCTCAGCTTTCTGGGTGAGCAGTACTTC. This translates into CASSLALSFLGEQYF.

The sample holds one count of this clone. The gene calls are TRBV7-2 and TRBJ1-5, with D perhaps matching TRBD1 (6 bases). V shed 1 base and J shed 3 bases, with 10 bases lying between them. The CDR3 loop spans 15 amino acids. CDR1 and CDR2 from the germline V gene are SGHTA and FQGNSA. CDR3 nucleotides: TGTGCCAGCAGCTTAGGTGGACAGATCAATCAGCCCCAGCATTTT. Translation: CASSLGGQINQPQHF. Full variable domain (rest looked up from reference TRBV7-2 and TRBJ1-5): GAGVSQSPSNKVTEKGKDVELRCDPISGHTALYWYRQSLGQGLEFLIYFQGNSAPDKSGLPSDRFSAERTGGSVSTLTIQRTQQEDSAVYLCASSLGGQINQPQHFGDGTRLSIL.

This clone appeared a few times. The rearrangement uses TRBV6-5 and TRBJ1-2, with 7 positions matching TRBD1. The CDR3 has 14 amino acids. CDR1 and CDR2 (germline): MNHEY, SVGAGI. The junction had 8 bases not matched to a gene; V was cut back by 6 bases and J by 4 bases. CDR3 bases: TGTGCCAGCAGCCAACGACAGGGAGGCTATGGCTACACCTTC. Its translation is CASSQRQGGYGYTF.

This clone has ten or more counts. This chain joins TRBV21-1 and TRBJ2-3. TRBV21-1 is designated a pseudogene. The CDR3 has 12 amino acids. For the CDR3, the DNA is TGTGCCAGCAGCAGGTGCACAGATACGCAGTATTTT. Amino acid sequence: CASSRCTDTQYF.

The J gene is TRBJ2-1, the V gene TRBV9, with D tentatively TRBD1 (5 bases). This CDR3 is 15 amino acids long. Germline-derived CDR1 and CDR2 are SGDLS and YYNGEE. The ends were cut back, 5 bases at V and 2 bases at J, with 14 bases in the middle. CDR3 bases: TGTGCCAGCAGAAGGGGAACTGGAACCTACAATGAGCAGTTCTTC. It translates to CASRRGTGTYNEQFF.

This clone was counted only a few times. The V call is TRBV7-9, the J call TRBJ2-5, with 7 positions matching TRBD1. The length of the CDR3 is 14 residues. V shed 1 base and J 5 bases; nucleotides not matched to a gene: 4. Germline V gene sequence: CDR1 SEHNR, CDR2 FQNEAQ (reference sequence). The CDR3 region has the DNA TGTGCCAGCAGCTTAGGCCAGGGGGACGAGACCCAGTACTTC. Translating gives CASSLGQGDETQYF.

In this sample, this clone turned up a few times. This chain joins TRBV5-4 and TRBJ1-2, with unresolved D. The CDR3 covers 13 residues. Germline V gene sequence: CDR1 SGHNT, CDR2 YYREEE (reference sequence). The germline V and J ends were trimmed by 0 bases and 1 base, with 4 bases remaining between them. The CDR3 loop reads CASSLVGNYGYTF. In nucleotides, the CDR3 is TGTGCCAGCAGCTTGGTGGGTAACTATGGCTACACCTTC.

This clone came up a few times. CDR3 loop: CASSLAQGETQYF. The CDR3 bases are TGTGCCAGCAGCTTGGCCCAGGGGGAGACCCAGTACTTC. The chain joins TRBV5-4 to TRBJ2-5; D possibly corresponds to TRBD1 (6 bases). The CDR3 consists of 13 residues. V dropped 0 bases and J dropped 5 bases, with 8 bases sitting between them. Germline V gene sequence: CDR1 SGHNT, CDR2 YYREEE (reference sequence).

This clone appeared a few times. The genes are TRBV29-1 and TRBJ2-7; no clear D gene. Germline V gene sequence: CDR1 SQVTM, CDR2 ANQGSEA. Between the trimmed V and J ends, which lost 0 bases and 2 bases, there was a span of 14 bases. CDR3 length: 15 residues. CDR3 in DNA: TGCAGCGTTGAAGAAGTCCCCCCGGATGCCTACGAGCAGTACGTC. Translation: CSVEEVPPDAYEQYV.

This sequence joins TRBV7-2 and TRBJ2-3; no firm D call. The CDR3 consists of 13 residues. V lost 3 bases, J lost 0 bases, and 4 bases lay in between. Germline loops: CDR1 SGHTA, CDR2 FQGNSA. CDR3 in DNA: TGTGCCAGCAGCTTGATCAGCACAGATACGCAGTATTTT. Encoded protein: CASSLISTDTQYF.

The chain combines TRBV10-3 with TRBJ2-3, with D uncertain. Germline values: CDR1 ENHRY, CDR2 SYGVKD. This CDR3 has 11 amino acids. The ends were cut back, 7 bases at V and 2 bases at J, with 4 bases in the middle. Here the CDR3 reads CAITPTDTQYF. DNA of the CDR3: TGTGCCATCACCCCCACAGATACGCAGTATTTT.

This CDR3 is CASSFLSEQFF. CDR3 sequence (DNA): TGTGCCAGCAGCTTTCTAAGTGAGCAGTTCTTC. The J gene is TRBJ2-1, the V gene TRBV7-2; no reliable D call. The CDR3 is 11 amino acids. V lost 3 bases and J lost 9, with 6 bases in between. Germline CDR1 reads SGHTA; CDR2 reads FQGNSA. Filled out from reference TRBV7-2 and TRBJ2-1, the complete variable domain reads GAGVSQSPSNKVTEKGKDVELRCDPISGHTALYWYRQSLGQGLEFLIYFQGNSAPDKSGLPSDRFSAERTGGSVSTLTIQRTQQEDSAVYLCASSFLSEQFFGPGTRLTVL.

This chain connects TRBV29-1 to TRBJ2-7; D is perhaps TRBD1 (6 bases). With 4 bases removed from V and 6 bases from J, the gap between germline ends came to 13 bases. The CDR3 length is 12 residues. CDR1 is SQVTM, CDR2 ANQGSEA, per germline. The CDR3 sequence: CSVGQVGFEQYF. The DNA for the CDR3 is TGCAGCGTTGGACAGGTGGGATTCGAGCAGTACTTC.

This clone was counted only a few times. V is TRBV25-1 and J is TRBJ2-7; 12 bases match TRBD1. The junction had 5 bases not matched to a gene; V was cut back by 1 base and J by 4 bases. Germline CDR1 is MGHDK and CDR2 is SYGVNS. The CDR3 has 16 amino acids. This chain's CDR3 is CASSEWDRGREYEQYV. CDR3 nucleotides: TGTGCCAGCAGTGAATGGGACAGGGGGCGGGAGTACGAGCAGTACGTC.

This chain joins TRBV5-1 and TRBJ1-6; D unresolved. The CDR3 consists of 14 residues. The germline V and J ends were trimmed by 0 bases and 6 bases, with 7 bases remaining between them. Germline lookup yields CDR1 SGHRS and CDR2 YFSETQ. The CDR3: CASSLERINSPLHF. For the CDR3, the DNA is TGCGCCAGCAGCTTGGAGCGGATTAATTCACCCCTCCACTTT.

The rearrangement links TRBV11-3 to TRBJ2-1; 8 bases align to TRBD2. Germline V gives CDR1 SGHNT, CDR2 YENEEA. The trim removed 1 base at V and 4 bases at J, leaving 3 bases unmatched. The CDR3 spans 15 residues. CDR3 nucleotides: TGTGCCAGCAGCTTAGCGGGAGGGATATACAATGAGCAGTTCTTC. This encodes CASSLAGGIYNEQFF.

The V and J genes are TRBV25-1 and TRBJ1-4; 7 bases map to TRBD1. Per germline, CDR1 MGHDK and CDR2 SYGVNS. The length of the CDR3 is 17 residues. V trimming: 2 bases; J trimming: 5 bases; junction bases outside the gene matches: 11. CDR3 bases: TGTGCCAGCAGTGAACCGTCGGGGACAGCTAAAAATGAAAAACTGTTTTTT. This translates into CASSEPSGTAKNEKLFF.